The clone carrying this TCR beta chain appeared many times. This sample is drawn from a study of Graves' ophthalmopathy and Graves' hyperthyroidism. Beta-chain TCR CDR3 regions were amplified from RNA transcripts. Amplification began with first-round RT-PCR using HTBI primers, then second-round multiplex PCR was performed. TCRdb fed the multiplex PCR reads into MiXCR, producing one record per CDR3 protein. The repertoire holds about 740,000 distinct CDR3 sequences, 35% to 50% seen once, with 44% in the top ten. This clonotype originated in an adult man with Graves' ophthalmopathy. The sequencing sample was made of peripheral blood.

CDR3 sequence reads: CATSDRRTEETQYF. CDR3 nucleotides: TGTGCCACCAGTGACCGACGGACGGAAGAGACCCAGTACTTC. The chain carries TRBV24-1 and TRBJ2-5, with unresolved D. Trimming pared 4 bases from V and 3 bases from J, leaving 11 bases between. The length of the CDR3 is 14 residues. From germline, CDR1 is KGHDR and CDR2 SFDVKD.